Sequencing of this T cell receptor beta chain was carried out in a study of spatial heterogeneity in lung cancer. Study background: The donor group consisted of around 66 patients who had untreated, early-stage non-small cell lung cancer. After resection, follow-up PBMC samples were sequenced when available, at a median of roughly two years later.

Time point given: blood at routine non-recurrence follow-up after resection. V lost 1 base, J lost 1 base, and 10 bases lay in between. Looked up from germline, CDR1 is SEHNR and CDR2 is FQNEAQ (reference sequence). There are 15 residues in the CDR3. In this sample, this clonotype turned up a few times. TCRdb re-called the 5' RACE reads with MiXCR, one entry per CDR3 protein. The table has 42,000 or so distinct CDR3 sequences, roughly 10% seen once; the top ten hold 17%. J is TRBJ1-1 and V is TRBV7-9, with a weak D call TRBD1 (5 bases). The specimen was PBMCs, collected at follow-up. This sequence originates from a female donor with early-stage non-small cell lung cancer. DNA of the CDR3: TGTGCCAGCAGCTTAGACGGGGCAGGGAACACTGAAGCTTTCTTT. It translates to CASSLDGAGNTEAFF.